These 28 T cell receptor beta chains originate from one sample sequenced in a study of cytomegalovirus exposure and HLA in healthy donors. In the PCR, 60 Vbeta and 13 Jbeta primers were used. Using immunoSEQ multiplex PCR, the repertoire was profiled, and TCRdb retains in-frame clones only, with some absent. The sample shows around 150,000 clones, 70% to 80% of them seen only once. The sequenced sample was PBMCs. These receptors were obtained from a woman aged 40 to 50 in good health and CMV-seronegative.

CDR3 DNA: TGTGCCAGCAGCTCAGGAGGGTGGAGCACTGAAGCTTTCTTT. This encodes CASSSGGWSTEAFF. J is TRBJ1-1 and V is TRBV11-2; D uncertain. From germline, CDR1 is SGHAT and CDR2 FQNNGV. Trimming left V 4 bases short and J 4 bases short, with 13 bases between. CDR3 length: 14 residues.

The chain combines TRBV5-4 with TRBJ2-1; 7 bases map to TRBD2. The CDR3 sequence is 18 residues long. V shed 4 bases and J 2 bases; nucleotides not matched to a gene: 15. CDR1 SGHNT and CDR2 YYREEE come from the germline V gene (reference sequence). The CDR3 protein is CASSPPLPSGRAYNEQFF. The CDR3 nucleotides are TGTGCCAGCAGCCCACCCCTCCCTAGCGGTCGAGCCTACAATGAGCAGTTCTTC.

The J gene is TRBJ2-5, the V gene TRBV4-2; the match to TRBD1 covers 9 bases. This CDR3 has 14 amino acids. V lost 2 bases, J lost 5 bases, and 3 bases stayed unmatched. CDR1 and CDR2 from the germline V gene are LGHNA and YNFKEQ. The CDR3 nucleotides are TGTGCCAGCAGCCAACAACAGGGGGCTGAGACCCAGTACTTC. The encoded protein is CASSQQQGAETQYF.

A few counts support this clone. The CDR3 DNA follows: TGTGCCAGTAGTAAGGGTGGGGGACAAAACAATGAGCAGTTCTTC. Translated, it gives CASSKGGGQNNEQFF. V is TRBV19 and J is TRBJ2-1, with D tentatively TRBD1 (6 bases). This CDR3 is built from 15 residues. CDR1 and CDR2 (germline): LNHDA, SQIVND (reference sequence). The V and J ends lost 4 bases and 5 bases respectively, with 15 bases between them.

The chain carries TRBV4-3 and TRBJ2-2; D is perhaps TRBD1 (6 bases). The V gene lost 0 bases and the J gene lost 1 base, with 9 bases spanning the gap. This CDR3 region has 16 residues. CDR1 LGHNA and CDR2 YSLEER come from the germline V gene. The CDR3 nucleotides read TGCGCCAGCAGCCAAGATTTGGGACAGAACACCGGGGAGCTGTTTTTT. Protein: CASSQDLGQNTGELFF.

The chain couples TRBV28 to TRBJ2-7; 7 bases align to TRBD1. Germline V gene data show CDR1 as MDHEN and CDR2 as SYDVKM. This CDR3 is 14 amino acids long. V dropped 6 bases and J dropped 2; count of bases not matched to a gene: 7. The CDR3 protein is CASSNRGHPYEQYF. DNA for the CDR3: TGTGCCAGCAGCAACAGGGGTCATCCCTACGAGCAGTACTTC.

The chain links TRBV11-3 to TRBJ1-4; 7 bases line up with TRBD1. V lost 3 bases and J lost 6; bases outside the gene matches: 4. This CDR3 spans 14 amino acids. Per germline, CDR1 SGHNT and CDR2 YENEEA. As DNA, the CDR3 is TGTGCCAGCAGCTTTGCCAGGGGGTATGAAAAACTGTTTTTT. It encodes CASSFARGYEKLFF.

The gene calls are TRBV18 and TRBJ2-1; the match to TRBD2 covers 16 bases. The V and J ends lost 2 bases and 3 bases, in that order; junction bases with no gene match: 4. CDR1 and CDR2 from the germline V gene are KGHSH and LQKENI. CDR3 length equals 18 residues. For the CDR3, the DNA is TGTGCCAGCTCACCAGGGACTAGCGGGAGGGACCACTACAATGAGCAGTTCTTC. Its translation: CASSPGTSGRDHYNEQFF.

The chain combines TRBV5-1 with TRBJ2-3; no clear D. The ends were cut back, 1 base at V and 6 bases at J, with 3 bases in the middle. Germline CDR1 is SGHRS and CDR2 is YFSETQ. The CDR3 spans 11 residues. This CDR3 is CASSLQDTQYF. DNA for the CDR3: TGCGCCAGCAGCTTGCAGGATACGCAGTATTTT.

The CDR3 nucleotides read TGCGCCAGCAGTGAAAGCGGGAGCTCCTACAATGAGCAGTTCTTC. This codes for CASSESGSSYNEQFF. The gene calls are TRBV10-1 and TRBJ2-1; 8 bases are shared with TRBD2. The CDR3 loop spans 15 amino acids. Germline values: CDR1 WNHNN, CDR2 SYGVQD (reference sequence). V gave up 3 bases and J gave up 0 bases; unmatched junction bases: 1.

The V and J genes are TRBV4-2 and TRBJ1-1, with 7 bases identical to TRBD1. Trimming cost V 0 bases and J 0 bases; bases outside gene matches: 4. This CDR3 is 16 amino acids long. The germline gives CDR1 LGHNA, CDR2 YNFKEQ. CDR3 coding DNA: TGTGCCAGCAGCCAAGAAGGGGGACAGCTGAACACTGAAGCTTTCTTT. As protein: CASSQEGGQLNTEAFF.

The chain couples TRBV11-3 to TRBJ2-1; 7 nucleotides match TRBD2. The CDR3 runs to 16 residues. The germline V gene has CDR1 SGHNT and CDR2 YENEEA. V gave up 1 base and J gave up 7 bases; unmatched junction bases: 10. CDR3 DNA: TGTGCCAGCAGCTTAGGAAGGGGAGGGGCGGGGAATGAGCAGTTCTTC. Protein sequence: CASSLGRGGAGNEQFF.

The gene calls are TRBV6-1 and TRBJ2-1, with 10 bases aligning to TRBD1. Trimming at V came to 9 bases and at J to 4 bases, leaving 3 bases not matched to a gene. The germline CDR1 and CDR2 sequences are MNHNS and SASEGT. CDR3 length: 13 amino acids. CDR3 sequence (DNA): TGTGCCAGAGGGACAGGGGATTACAATGAGCAGTTCTTC. It encodes CARGTGDYNEQFF.

The table lists this clone with a few counts. CDR3 protein: CASSQDAGSGANVLTF. CDR3 sequence (DNA): TGCGCCAGCAGCCAAGACGCGGGGTCTGGGGCCAACGTCCTGACTTTC. The genes are TRBV4-1 and TRBJ2-6; D is possibly TRBD2 (6 bases). V was cut by 0 bases and J by 1 base, with 7 bases left in between. There are 16 residues in the CDR3. Per the germline V gene, CDR1 is MGHRA and CDR2 is YSYEKL.

The rearrangement uses TRBV5-1 and TRBJ1-5, with D perhaps TRBD1 (6 bases). The CDR3 consists of 15 residues. Trimming took 0 bases from V and 0 from J, leaving 7 bases between them. Germline V lookup: CDR1 SGHRS, CDR2 YFSETQ. This CDR3 is CASSLGTDSNQPQHF. The CDR3 DNA reads as TGCGCCAGCAGCTTGGGGACAGATAGCAATCAGCCCCAGCATTTT.

CDR3 loop: CASSLGGAGNEKLFF. The CDR3 DNA reads TGTGCCAGCAGTTTAGGGGGGGCGGGGAATGAAAAACTGTTTTTT. The genes are TRBV28 and TRBJ1-4, with a tentative D call TRBD1 (6 bases). The CDR3 is 15 residues long. Germline V gives CDR1 MDHEN, CDR2 SYDVKM. The germline V and J ends were trimmed by 2 bases and 5 bases, with 12 bases remaining between them. Full variable domain (missing parts from reference TRBV28 and TRBJ1-4): DVKVTQSSRYLVKRTGEKVFLECVQDMDHENMFWYRQDPGLGLRLIYFSYDVKMKEKGDIPEGYSVSREKKERFSLILESASTNQTSMYLCASSLGGAGNEKLFFGSGTQLSVL.

This rearrangement joins TRBV19 to TRBJ2-5, with TRBD2 matching 10 bases. Germline V CDR1 and CDR2: LNHDA, SQIVND (reference sequence). With 3 bases clipped from V and 3 bases from J, the junction kept 10 bases outside the gene matches. The CDR3 is 17 residues long. CDR3 protein: CASSMRAGGLVEETQYF. CDR3 bases: TGTGCCAGTAGTATGAGAGCGGGAGGGCTTGTTGAAGAGACCCAGTACTTC.

The gene calls are TRBV5-1 and TRBJ2-7; 11 nucleotides line up with TRBD2. This CDR3 comprises 19 residues. CDR1 is SGHRS, CDR2 YFSETQ, per germline. The ends lost 2 bases at V and 1 base at J; junction bases unmatched: 14. The CDR3 protein is CASSFLTRGLAGGSYEQYF. CDR3 nucleotides: TGCGCCAGCAGCTTCCTAACCCGGGGGCTAGCGGGAGGATCCTACGAGCAGTACTTC.

The chain combines TRBV19 with TRBJ2-1; 14 positions match TRBD2. Unmatched junction bases numbered 8, after V lost 4 bases and J lost 15 bases. The CDR3 length is 14 residues. The V gene's germline CDR1 is LNHDA and CDR2 SQIVND (reference sequence). CDR3 residues: CASSTRLAGGPSFF. The CDR3 DNA reads as TGTGCCAGTAGTACTAGACTAGCGGGGGGGCCGTCGTTCTTC.

The chain couples TRBV5-4 to TRBJ1-1; 7 bases map to TRBD1. Germline CDR1 reads SGHNT; CDR2 reads YYREEE (reference sequence). The length of the CDR3 is 13 residues. V dropped 6 bases and J dropped 1; count of bases not matched to a gene: 3. In nucleotides, the CDR3 is TGTGCCAGCACCGGGACAGAGAACACTGAAGCTTTCTTT. Its translation: CASTGTENTEAFF.

The rearrangement links TRBV27 to TRBJ2-5, with a weak D call TRBD1 (5 bases). The CDR3 runs to 13 residues. V dropped 8 bases and J dropped 1 base, with 11 bases sitting between them. Germline assignment: CDR1 MNHEY and CDR2 SMNVEV (reference sequence). CDR3 sequence reads: CASGVGLQETQYF. As DNA, the CDR3 is TGTGCCAGCGGAGTGGGGCTCCAAGAGACCCAGTACTTC.

The chain links TRBV19 to TRBJ2-5; D is uncertain. Germline lookup yields CDR1 LNHDA and CDR2 SQIVND (reference sequence). Trimming took off 1 base at V and 3 bases at J, with 9 bases between the two ends. The CDR3 length is 14 residues. Here the CDR3 reads CASSIASYEETQYF. DNA of the CDR3: TGTGCCAGTAGTATAGCGTCCTATGAAGAGACCCAGTACTTC.

The chain recombines TRBV6-5 with TRBJ1-6; possibly TRBD1 for D (5 bases). Trimming cost V 0 bases and J 10 bases, with 16 bases left between them. Germline lookup yields CDR1 MNHEY and CDR2 SVGAGI. This CDR3 has 16 residues. The CDR3 coding sequence is TGTGCCAGCAGTTACTCGAGATTGGGGCAGCAATCACCCCTCCACTTT. Its translation is CASSYSRLGQQSPLHF.

This clone was seen a few times. A read error is the likely source, as a far larger clone sits one nucleotide away. Other DNA variants within this sample encode the same CDR3. Here the CDR3 reads CASTLQLAGFSYEQYF. For the CDR3, the DNA is TGTGCCAGCACTCTTCAACTAGCGGGATTTTCCTACGAGCAGTACTTC. The rearrangement links TRBV28 to TRBJ2-7; 10 bases map to TRBD2. The germline gives CDR1 MDHEN, CDR2 SYDVKM. J was trimmed by 1 base and V by 7 bases; bases with no gene match: 10. The CDR3 length is 16 residues.

This clone came up once. The chain combines TRBV5-4 with TRBJ1-1; no clear D. The CDR3 is 12 residues long. Trimming removed 4 bases at V and 8 bases at J, with 12 bases between. Looked up from germline, CDR1 is SGHNT and CDR2 is YYREEE (reference sequence). In DNA form, the CDR3 reads TGTGCCAGCAGCGAGTCAGACGGGGAAGCTTTCTTT. Protein sequence: CASSESDGEAFF.

The sample holds a few counts of this clone. The chain couples TRBV6-1 to TRBJ2-7; TRBD1 is a possible D gene (6 bases). CDR1 is MNHNS and CDR2 is SASEGT in the germline V gene. The CDR3 extends over 14 amino acids. Trimming pared 4 bases from V and 4 bases from J, leaving 14 bases between. In DNA, the CDR3 is TGTGCCAGCAGTGTTAGAAGTAGGGGGTACGAGCAGTACTTC. Its translation is CASSVRSRGYEQYF.

The chain employs TRBV2 and TRBJ2-5; TRBD2 agrees at 9 bases. V shed 7 bases, J shed 3 bases, and the junction held 3 bases outside the gene matches. Germline-derived CDR1 and CDR2 are SNHLY and FYNNEI. The CDR3 is 13 amino acids. CDR3 bases: TGTGCCAGCACCCCTAGCGGGGAAGAGACCCAGTACTTC. It is translated as CASTPSGEETQYF.

The chain recombines TRBV6-5 with TRBJ1-1; D is unclear. Germline V gene data show CDR1 as MNHEY and CDR2 as SVGAGI. The CDR3 contains 13 residues. Trimming cost V 2 bases and J 3 bases, with 7 bases left between them. The CDR3 DNA follows: TGTGCCAGCAGTTACCAGGTCCACACTGAAGCTTTCTTT. Translation: CASSYQVHTEAFF.